The clone carrying this TCR beta chain was seen only a few times. The data belong to a study of response to subunit inactivated influenza vaccine. TCRdb fed the RT-PCR reads into MiXCR, producing one record per CDR3 protein. The sample has about 570,000 distinct CDR3 sequences, approximately 10% seen once. The CDR3 is 15 residues long. CDR1 and CDR2 from the germline V gene are MGHRA and YSYEKL. After removal of 3 bases from V and 0 bases from J, the junction contained 2 bases not matched to a gene. The same specimen was also included in a second study, on T cells expressing NK-cell markers. That paper adds: The cDNA for TCR beta came from 5'RACE template switching with UMIs. With an anti-gamma-delta TCR antibody, sorting in several experiments was kept to alpha-beta TCR T cells. Dominance of the CD3+CD56-NKG2C+ fraction by these clonotypes also held in several donors.

The chain joins TRBV4-1 to TRBJ1-3; 7 nucleotides agree with TRBD1. The sample consisted of PBMCs from blood, taken on the day of vaccination. The TCR sequence derives from a man in his forties or fifties who received an inactivated influenza vaccine. CDR3 DNA: TGCGCCAGCAGCCAGACAGGGATCTCTGGAAACACCATATATTTT. It encodes CASSQTGISGNTIYF.